This TCR beta chain was sequenced in a study of T cell responses to AZD1222 COVID-19 vaccine. Worth noting for this clone: As yet, its antigen is unknown.

This CDR3 comprises 19 residues. Per the germline V gene, CDR1 is LNHDA and CDR2 is SQIVND (reference sequence). V was pared by 5 bases and J by 0 bases, with 12 bases of the junction left unmatched. Using immunoSEQ multiplex PCR, the repertoire was profiled, and TCRdb retains in-frame clones only, with some absent. Of 150,000 to 200,000 clones in the sample, just over 90% are singletons; the top ten hold 1% to 1.5%. Second-dose intervals near 4 or 12 weeks were combined. General observations from the study: Once two AZD1222 doses were given, Spike-specific TCR breadth and depth went up. Regions left unmutated in variants are reportedly the target of nearly half of spike-specific TCRs.

The TCR originated in an adult who received the AZD1222 COVID-19 vaccine. The source was peripheral blood, collected 28 days after the second AZD1222 dose. The chain uses TRBV19 and TRBJ2-6, with 8 nucleotides matching TRBD1. The CDR3 loop reads CASSVGTGLGSSGANVLTF. The CDR3 DNA reads TGTGCCAGTAGTGTCGGGACAGGTTTAGGGTCCTCTGGGGCCAACGTCCTGACTTTC. Drawing the rest from reference TRBV19 and TRBJ2-6, the complete variable domain is DGGITQSPKYLFRKEGQNVTLSCEQNLNHDAMYWYRQDPGQGLRLIYYSQIVNDFQKGDIAEGYSVSREKKESFPLTVTSAQKNPTAFYLCASSVGTGLGSSGANVLTFGAGSRLTVL.